Each of the 30 T cell receptor beta chains below was sequenced from the same sample in a study of blood T cell repertoires in COVID-19. Using immunoSEQ multiplex PCR, the repertoire was profiled, and TCRdb retains in-frame clones only, with some absent. The table shows roughly 40,000 clones, with roughly 80% occurring only once. The sequenced material came from peripheral blood. These receptors were collected from a man between 65 and 85 years old with acute or convalescent COVID-19.

The chain couples TRBV3-1 (or the pseudogene TRBV3-2) to TRBJ1-3; D uncertain. The CDR3 consists of 16 residues. Germline CDR1 is LGHDT and CDR2 is YNNKEL (reference sequence). The ends were cut back, 5 bases at V and 0 bases at J, with 14 bases in the middle. This CDR3 reads CASSNILGGSGNTIYF. The CDR3 DNA reads TGTGCCAGCAGCAACATACTAGGAGGCTCTGGAAACACCATATATTTT.

The J gene is TRBJ1-5, the V gene TRBV12-5; D might be TRBD1 (5 bases). The CDR3 sequence is 15 residues long. The germline V and J ends were trimmed by 1 base and 4 bases, with 11 bases remaining between them. Germline CDR1 and CDR2: LGHNT and FRNRAP. The CDR3 DNA is TGTGCTAGTGGTTTGGCTAACAGGATTAATCAGCCCCAGCATTTT. Amino acids: CASGLANRINQPQHF.

The rearrangement links TRBV5-1 to TRBJ1-6, with 7 bases lining up with TRBD1. Germline values: CDR1 SGHRS, CDR2 YFSETQ. V gave up 3 bases and J gave up 7 bases; unmatched junction bases: 4. This CDR3 spans 14 amino acids. The CDR3 loop reads CASSSQGRNSPLHF. CDR3 bases: TGCGCCAGCAGCTCACAGGGGAGGAATTCACCCCTCCACTTT.

This chain joins TRBV4-2 and TRBJ2-3, with D perhaps matching TRBD1 (7 bases). The germline V gene encodes CDR1 LGHNA and CDR2 YNFKEQ. Trimming took 0 bases from V and 0 from J, leaving 10 bases between them. This CDR3 has 16 residues. This CDR3 is CASSQDQGGSTDTQYF. CDR3 nucleotide sequence: TGTGCCAGCAGCCAAGATCAGGGGGGAAGCACAGATACGCAGTATTTT.

V usage is TRBV7-2 and J usage is TRBJ2-7; D might be TRBD1 (6 bases). Between the trimmed V and J ends, which lost 5 bases and 4 bases, there was a span of 15 bases. Germline CDR1 and CDR2: SGHTA and FQGNSA. The CDR3 length is 14 residues. CDR3 residues: CASSPAGGSYEQYF. The CDR3 bases are TGTGCCAGCAGCCCAGCTGGGGGCTCGTACGAGCAGTACTTC. The full variable domain, its missing parts supplied by reference TRBV7-2 and TRBJ2-7, is GAGVSQSPSNKVTEKGKDVELRCDPISGHTALYWYRQSLGQGLEFLIYFQGNSAPDKSGLPSDRFSAERTGGSVSTLTIQRTQQEDSAVYLCASSPAGGSYEQYFGPGTRLTVT.

This chain connects TRBV7-9 to TRBJ1-4; D is undetermined. This CDR3 contains 17 residues. V was clipped by 0 bases and J by 0 bases, with 11 bases between them. CDR1 is SEHNR and CDR2 is FQNEAQ in the germline V gene (reference sequence). CDR3 protein: CASSLAAGFATNEKLFF. For the CDR3, the DNA is TGTGCCAGCAGCTTAGCGGCAGGTTTTGCAACTAATGAAAAACTGTTTTTT.

J is TRBJ1-4 and V is TRBV2, with unresolved D. V dropped 4 bases and J dropped 5 bases, with 5 bases sitting between them. CDR1 SNHLY and CDR2 FYNNEI come from the germline V gene. The CDR3 runs 12 residues. CDR3 sequence reads: CASSAENEKLFF. CDR3 nucleotides: TGTGCCAGCAGTGCGGAGAATGAAAAACTGTTTTTT.

V usage is TRBV27 and J usage is TRBJ1-4; TRBD1 aligns across 8 bases. J was trimmed by 8 bases and V by 3 bases; bases with no gene match: 11. The length of the CDR3 is 16 residues. The germline CDR1 and CDR2 sequences are MNHEY and SMNVEV (reference sequence). CDR3 nucleotide sequence: TGTGCCAGCAGTTTCACTCGGACAGGGTTAACCGAAAAACTGTTTTTT. This gives the protein CASSFTRTGLTEKLFF.

Only a few counts were recorded for this clone. In DNA, the CDR3 is TGTGCCAGCAGCGCCCTTGGGGGGGAGCAGTTCTTC. Encoded protein: CASSALGGEQFF. The V gene is TRBV3-1 (or the pseudogene TRBV3-2), the J gene TRBJ2-1; D may be TRBD2 (6 bases). Germline assignment: CDR1 LGHDT and CDR2 YNNKEL (reference sequence). The V end lost 5 bases, the J end lost 10 bases, and 12 bases lay between the germline ends. The CDR3 consists of 12 residues.

In regard to this clone: Additional DNA sequences in this sample encode the identical CDR3. This chain joins TRBV18 and TRBJ2-7; maybe TRBD1 (6 bases). Trimming cost V 3 bases and J 2 bases, with 14 bases left between them. Germline V lookup: CDR1 KGHSH, CDR2 LQKENI. The CDR3 sequence is 15 residues long. The CDR3 reads CASSPRTSGAYEQYF. CDR3 coding DNA: TGTGCCAGCTCACCCCGGACATCAGGGGCCTACGAGCAGTACTTC. Full variable domain (outside the CDR3, taken from reference TRBV18 and TRBJ2-7): NAGVMQNPRHLVRRRGQEARLRCSPMKGHSHVYWYRQLPEEGLKFMVYLQKENIIDESGMPKERFSAEFPKEGPSILRIQQVVRGDSAAYFCASSPRTSGAYEQYFGPGTRLTVT.

The J gene is TRBJ1-5, the V gene TRBV7-2; unclear D gene. V shed 1 base and J shed 3 bases, with 13 bases lying between them. The CDR3 consists of 16 residues. Germline loops: CDR1 SGHTA, CDR2 FQGNSA. Here the CDR3 DNA reads TGTGCCAGCAGCTTAGGAGGGAACGGGCCCAATCAGCCCCAGCATTTT. Protein: CASSLGGNGPNQPQHF.

This clone was observed a few times. This chain's CDR3 is CASSLAGTSNEQFF. The CDR3 nucleotides are TGTGCCAGCAGCTTAGCTGGGACTAGCAATGAGCAGTTCTTC. The chain couples TRBV7-2 to TRBJ2-1, with TRBD2 identical over 8 bases. Germline CDR1 is SGHTA and CDR2 is FQGNSA. Germline trimming cut 0 bases from V and 6 bases from J; bases unmatched to any gene: 1. The CDR3 sequence is 14 residues long.

V gene TRBV5-4 combines with J gene TRBJ2-2; TRBD1 matches 12 bases. The CDR3 contains 16 residues. Looked up from germline, CDR1 is SGHNT and CDR2 is YYREEE (reference sequence). The V and J ends lost 5 bases and 7 bases, in that order; junction bases with no gene match: 9. The CDR3 loop is CASRPPGQGAGGELFF. The CDR3, as DNA: TGTGCCAGCAGACCACCGGGACAGGGGGCAGGCGGGGAGCTGTTTTTT.

The rearrangement uses TRBV28 and TRBJ1-1, with D perhaps TRBD1 (5 bases). The germline V gene has CDR1 MDHEN and CDR2 SYDVKM. The CDR3 is 15 residues long. Trimming removed 2 bases from V and 1 base from J, with 11 bases in between. CDR3 sequence (DNA): TGTGCCAGCAGTTTACCATTAACAGGGAACACTGAAGCTTTCTTT. This gives the protein CASSLPLTGNTEAFF.

This chain uses TRBV19 with TRBJ2-3; tentatively, D is TRBD2 (5 bases). Germline CDR1 and CDR2: LNHDA and SQIVND (reference sequence). This CDR3 is built from 13 residues. Trimming left V 5 bases short and J 5 bases short, with 11 bases between. The CDR3 spells CASSALRGDTQYF. CDR3 nucleotides: TGTGCCAGTAGTGCACTCCGGGGAGATACGCAGTATTTT.

V gene TRBV7-2 combines with J gene TRBJ2-1, with D unclear. Germline loops: CDR1 SGHTA, CDR2 FQGNSA. The V and J ends lost 6 bases and 6 bases respectively, with 12 bases between them. This CDR3 contains 13 residues. CDR3 protein: CASRGPTSNEQFF. CDR3 DNA sequence: TGTGCCAGCAGGGGCCCGACGAGCAATGAGCAGTTCTTC.

The chain joins TRBV19 to TRBJ1-5, with D hard to call. This CDR3 region has 16 residues. V lost 5 bases to trimming and J lost 0 bases, with 14 bases between them. Germline V gene sequence: CDR1 LNHDA, CDR2 SQIVND (reference sequence). The CDR3: CASSAVRDYSNQPQHF. CDR3 coding DNA: TGTGCCAGTAGTGCCGTCCGGGATTATAGCAATCAGCCCCAGCATTTT.

This clone was detected once. V gene TRBV27 combines with J gene TRBJ1-1, with D perhaps matching TRBD1 (6 bases). Germline V gene sequence: CDR1 MNHEY, CDR2 SMNVEV (reference sequence). The CDR3 totals 16 residues. V was shortened by 8 bases and J by 1 base, with 20 bases between the two germline ends. The CDR3 nucleotides read TGTGCCAGCCGAGATGACAGGTCTTACCGGAACACTGAAGCTTTCTTT. Its translation is CASRDDRSYRNTEAFF.

The V and J genes are TRBV27 and TRBJ1-1; 7 nucleotides match TRBD1. The germline V gene encodes CDR1 MNHEY and CDR2 SMNVEV (reference sequence). This CDR3 has 15 amino acids. V was pared by 4 bases and J by 0 bases, with 5 bases of the junction left unmatched. In DNA, the CDR3 is TGTGCCAGCAGTTATGGGGACAGAATGAACACTGAAGCTTTCTTT. Encoded protein: CASSYGDRMNTEAFF.

The gene calls are TRBV19 and TRBJ1-2; 12 bases fit TRBD1. Germline lookup yields CDR1 LNHDA and CDR2 SQIVND (reference sequence). This CDR3 has 14 residues. The V segment lost 5 bases and the J segment 8 bases; nucleotides outside the gene matches: 6. The DNA for the CDR3 is TGTGCCAGTAGTGGGACAGGGGGCGCAGAAGGCTACACCTTC. Its protein product is CASSGTGGAEGYTF.

The chain couples TRBV5-1 to TRBJ1-1; 8 positions agree with TRBD1. Germline CDR1 reads SGHRS; CDR2 reads YFSETQ. This CDR3 contains 13 residues. The V and J ends lost 4 bases and 6 bases, in that order; junction bases with no gene match: 5. This chain's CDR3 is CASSQTGEAEAFF. The CDR3 DNA is TGCGCCAGCAGCCAGACAGGGGAGGCTGAAGCTTTCTTT.

This chain joins TRBV6-2 or TRBV6-3 and TRBJ1-2; D uncertain. V was cut by 3 bases and J by 1 base, with 6 bases left in between. The CDR3 contains 13 residues. Looked up from germline, CDR1 is MNHEY and CDR2 is SVGEGT. CDR3 region: CASSYTGNYGYTF. In DNA form, the CDR3 reads TGTGCCAGCAGTTATACGGGTAACTATGGCTACACCTTC.

This chain links TRBV9 with TRBJ1-6, with 9 bases aligning to TRBD1. J gave up 10 bases and V 3 bases, and 11 bases lay outside the gene matches. The CDR3 is 16 residues long. Germline V gene sequence: CDR1 SGDLS, CDR2 YYNGEE. DNA of the CDR3: TGTGCCAGCAGCGAAGACACAGGGGGCGGCAGATCACCCCTCCACTTT. This sequence encodes CASSEDTGGGRSPLHF.

This chain connects TRBV5-4 to TRBJ1-2, with D maybe TRBD1 (6 bases). V lost 0 bases to trimming and J lost 8 bases, with 8 bases between them. The CDR3 has 12 residues. In germline, CDR1 is SGHNT, CDR2 YYREEE (reference sequence). The CDR3, as DNA: TGTGCCAGCAGCTTGGAGGGGGAAGGCTACACCTTC. Its protein is CASSLEGEGYTF.

The rearrangement uses TRBV7-3 and TRBJ2-1, with 7 bases matching TRBD2. The V gene's germline CDR1 is SGHTA and CDR2 FQGTGA. With 5 bases clipped from V and 4 bases from J, the junction kept 2 bases outside the gene matches. This CDR3 has 13 amino acids. CDR3 DNA: TGTGCCAGCAGCGCGGGACTATACAATGAGCAGTTCTTC. Amino acid sequence: CASSAGLYNEQFF.

J is TRBJ2-7 and V is TRBV6-5, with D perhaps TRBD2 (6 bases). The V gene's germline CDR1 is MNHEY and CDR2 SVGAGI. The V end lost 7 bases, the J end lost 5 bases, and 18 bases lay between the germline ends. The length of the CDR3 is 14 residues. CDR3 bases: TGTGCCAGCAACTCCGGGAGAGGAGTCCACGAGCAGTACTTC. Residues: CASNSGRGVHEQYF.

This sequence joins TRBV4-2 and TRBJ2-7; 12 positions match TRBD2. Germline values: CDR1 LGHNA, CDR2 YNFKEQ. Trimming at V came to 4 bases and at J to 1 base, leaving 5 bases not matched to a gene. The CDR3 extends over 16 amino acids. The CDR3 reads CASSLGTSGLSYEQYF. The CDR3 region has the DNA TGTGCCAGCAGCCTCGGGACTAGCGGGCTTTCCTACGAGCAGTACTTC.

The chain combines TRBV10-2 with TRBJ2-1, with 8 bases lining up with TRBD1. Trimming took 10 bases from V and 7 from J; bases not matched to a gene: 9. Germline CDR1 WSHSY, CDR2 SAAADI. This CDR3 has 13 residues. CDR3 sequence reads: CATTGTGGNEQFF. The DNA for the CDR3 is TGCGCCACTACCGGGACAGGAGGGAATGAGCAGTTCTTC.

This clone was found a few times. The chain uses TRBV10-3 and TRBJ1-2; 8 bases fit TRBD1. The CDR3 consists of 14 residues. V dropped 2 bases and J dropped 2; count of bases not matched to a gene: 1. Germline assignment: CDR1 ENHRY and CDR2 SYGVKD. The CDR3 nucleotides read TGTGCCATCAGTGAGGGACAGGGAAACTATGGCTACACCTTC. Its protein product is CAISEGQGNYGYTF.

This clone was observed a single time. V gene TRBV7-9 combines with J gene TRBJ2-3, with 10 positions matching TRBD1. The CDR3 runs 15 residues. J gave up 4 bases and V 4 bases, and 5 bases lay outside the gene matches. The germline V gene encodes CDR1 SEHNR and CDR2 FQNEAQ (reference sequence). This chain's CDR3 is CASSYGQGGSDTQYF. The DNA of the CDR3 is TGTGCCAGCAGCTACGGACAGGGGGGTTCAGATACGCAGTATTTT.